Below, one TCR beta chain is given with its context. Its target is not known. The data originate from a study of cytomegalovirus exposure and HLA in healthy donors. The germline V and J ends were trimmed by 7 bases and 3 bases, with 19 bases remaining between them. Germline V gene data show CDR1 as SGHNT and CDR2 as YYREEE (reference sequence). This CDR3 is built from 15 residues. The study ran its PCR with 60 Vbeta and 13 Jbeta primers. Method: immunoSEQ multiplex PCR; TCRdb's copy keeps in-frame clones and lacks some. The table includes about 180,000 clones, 76% detected once. General study findings and limits: In vitro confirmation showed three CMV-associated chains to be CMV antigen specific. Diagnosis of cytomegalovirus status made by the classifier reportedly showed high specificity and sensitivity.

The specimen sequenced was PBMCs. This chain connects TRBV5-4 to TRBJ1-2; D is perhaps TRBD1 (6 bases). This clonotype originated in a man aged 18 to 30 in good health and CMV-seronegative. DNA of the CDR3: TGTGCCAGCGGGGTTACAGGGCCACGCGACTATGGCTACACCTTC. Amino acid sequence: CASGVTGPRDYGYTF.